These 8 T cell receptor beta chains were sequenced from one sample in a study of T cell responses to AZD1222 COVID-19 vaccine. Measured with immunoSEQ multiplex PCR; TCRdb has only the in-frame clones, and not every one. Of 89,000 or so clones in the sample, around 84% were seen once. Sequencing used peripheral blood, obtained 28 days after the second AZD1222 dose. Every receptor here comes from an adult who received the AZD1222 COVID-19 vaccine.

The chain carries TRBV19 and TRBJ2-3; possible D gene TRBD2, 6 bases. CDR3 size: 14 residues. Germline CDR1 and CDR2: LNHDA and SQIVND (reference sequence). The V and J ends lost 2 bases and 5 bases respectively, with 11 bases between them. CDR3 amino acids: CASSIIGGGDTQYF. As DNA, the CDR3 is TGTGCCAGTAGTATAATCGGGGGTGGAGATACGCAGTATTTT.

This clone was seen a handful of times. V is TRBV18 and J is TRBJ2-3; TRBD2 agrees at 7 bases. From germline, CDR1 is KGHSH and CDR2 LQKENI. The CDR3 spans 14 residues. The J segment lost 1 base and the V segment lost 6 bases, leaving 4 bases of the junction unmatched. CDR3 bases: TGTGCCAGCTCGGAGCTAGCGGGCACAGATACGCAGTATTTT. Protein product: CASSELAGTDTQYF.

This clone was seen only once. The rearrangement links TRBV28 to TRBJ1-1; TRBD1 is a possible D gene (6 bases). The ends were cut back, 5 bases at V and 5 bases at J, with 21 bases in the middle. This CDR3 comprises 16 residues. CDR1 MDHEN and CDR2 SYDVKM come from the germline V gene. The CDR3 loop is CASSPAGGRAGTEAFF. The CDR3 DNA reads as TGTGCCAGCAGTCCTGCCGGGGGCAGGGCGGGGACTGAAGCTTTCTTT.

V gene TRBV5-1 combines with J gene TRBJ2-5, with TRBD1 identical over 9 bases. After removal of 4 bases from V and 2 bases from J, the junction contained 3 bases not matched to a gene. The CDR3 length is 14 residues. Germline-derived CDR1 and CDR2 are SGHRS and YFSETQ. CDR3 residues: CASSMDRGQETQYF. DNA of the CDR3: TGCGCCAGCAGCATGGACAGGGGACAAGAGACCCAGTACTTC.

V usage is TRBV4-2 and J usage is TRBJ1-6, with D possibly TRBD1 on 6 matching bases. CDR3 length equals 12 residues. The germline gives CDR1 LGHNA, CDR2 YNFKEQ. V was trimmed by 5 bases and J by 8 bases, leaving 7 bases between them. The CDR3 DNA sequence: TGTGCCAGCAGCAGGGGGGATTCACCCCTCCACTTT. This sequence encodes CASSRGDSPLHF.

The rearrangement uses TRBV24-1 and TRBJ1-1, with 7 positions matching TRBD1. The germline V gene encodes CDR1 KGHDR and CDR2 SFDVKD. V dropped 5 bases and J dropped 2; count of bases not matched to a gene: 7. The CDR3 runs to 15 residues. CDR3 sequence (DNA): TGTGCCACCAGTGGGGCGGGGACAGTTAACACTGAAGCTTTCTTT. As protein: CATSGAGTVNTEAFF.

The V gene is TRBV19, the J gene TRBJ2-3, with 7 bases fitting TRBD1. Germline-derived CDR1 and CDR2 are LNHDA and SQIVND (reference sequence). The junction had 11 bases not matched to a gene; V was cut back by 5 bases and J by 0 bases. CDR3 length: 17 residues. CDR3: CASSRNQQGMSTDTQYF. In nucleotides, the CDR3 is TGTGCCAGTAGTCGAAACCAACAGGGGATGAGCACAGATACGCAGTATTTT.

This chain connects TRBV4-2 to TRBJ1-3; the D is unclear. Trimming removed 2 bases from V and 0 bases from J, with 14 bases in between. Looked up from germline, CDR1 is LGHNA and CDR2 is YNFKEQ. The CDR3 runs to 17 residues. The CDR3 bases are TGTGCCAGCAGCCAAAGCTTACCAGCCAACTCTGGAAACACCATATATTTT. Encoded protein: CASSQSLPANSGNTIYF.